Listed here is a single T cell receptor (beta chain). No antigen is known for it. The PCR was carried out with 60 Vbeta primers and 13 Jbeta primers. Assay: immunoSEQ multiplex PCR; the TCRdb copy retains only in-frame clones and omits some. This sample carries around 150,000 clones, over 75% of them seen once, and the ten largest clones take around 1.5%. This CDR3 is built from 14 residues. With 3 bases removed from V and 5 bases from J, the gap between germline ends came to 13 bases. Germline V lookup: CDR1 KGHSH, CDR2 LQKENI. The data are from a study of cytomegalovirus exposure and HLA in healthy donors. Overall study findings and caveats: A later analysis reportedly found that, within productive TCRs, an Asian-associated ancestry cluster had fewer N-insertions than the mean observed across the roughly 630 donors. For cytomegalovirus status, the classifier reportedly gave diagnoses with high specificity and sensitivity.

What was sequenced was PBMCs. The sequence derives from a woman aged 25 to 39 in good health and CMV-seronegative. The genes are TRBV18 and TRBJ1-1; the D is unclear. CDR3 protein: CASSPLSSRTEAFF. CDR3 coding DNA: TGTGCCAGCTCACCCCTTTCCTCGCGGACTGAAGCTTTCTTT.